This TCR beta chain was retrieved from a study of T cell responses to AZD1222 COVID-19 vaccine. Concerning this clone itself: Antigen: not known.

Here immunoSEQ multiplex PCR was the method, and the copy in TCRdb shows in-frame clones only, minus some. Of more than 85,000 clones in the sample, approximately 94% were seen once. General study points: White British donors predominated, females outnumbered males, and clonal diversity was possibly underestimated. Spike-specific TCR breadth and depth were elevated following two AZD1222 doses. None of the repertoires were sampled until the peak T cell response had passed.

The starting material was peripheral blood, obtained 28 days after the second AZD1222 dose. The sequence was collected from an adult who received the AZD1222 COVID-19 vaccine.

Here the CDR3 DNA reads TGCGCCAGCAGATTCGGACTAGCCAAAAACATTCAGTACTTC. It codes for CASRFGLAKNIQYF. This chain links TRBV10-2 with TRBJ2-4; D is possibly TRBD2 (5 bases). This CDR3 is 14 amino acids long. Germline assignment: CDR1 WSHSY and CDR2 SAAADI. V lost 6 bases, J lost 0 bases, and 9 bases lay in between.